This T cell receptor beta chain was profiled in a study of chemoradiotherapy in HPV16-positive cancers. Study-wide results and limits: The functional HPV-specific definition rests on just two HPV16-positive patients.

For this clone: The antigen is undetermined.

Clones were sequenced by immunoSEQ multiplex PCR, and TCRdb holds only the in-frame ones, with some missing. The sample carries around 33,000 clones, roughly nine tenths recorded once. The CDR3 has 12 residues. The germline V gene has CDR1 SEHNR and CDR2 FQNEAQ (reference sequence). V was clipped by 1 base and J by 2 bases, with 0 bases between them. This specimen was blood, taken from a patient who underwent chemoradiotherapy. The TCR originated in a human donor with HPV-associated anogenital cancer. This rearrangement joins TRBV7-9 to TRBJ1-5; D not resolved. The CDR3 bases are TGTGCCAGCAGCTTAGGCAATCAGCCCCAGCATTTT. Protein sequence: CASSLGNQPQHF. The entire variable domain, with the rest obtained from reference TRBV7-9 and TRBJ1-5, is as follows: DTGVSQNPRHKITKRGQNVTFRCDPISEHNRLYWYRQTLGQGPEFLTYFQNEAQLEKSRLLSDRFSAERPKGSFSTLEIQRTEQGDSAMYLCASSLGNQPQHFGDGTRLSIL.